This T cell receptor beta chain stems from a study of immune characterization of retroperitoneal liposarcoma. MiXCR, run by TCRdb on the PCR reads, gives a single entry per CDR3 protein. The table records roughly 4,000 distinct CDR3 sequences, roughly 33% of them present only once. The length of the CDR3 is 14 residues. Germline trimming cut 5 bases from V and 10 bases from J; bases unmatched to any gene: 12. Germline CDR1 and CDR2: SGHNT and YYREEE (reference sequence). As regards this clonotype: A much larger clone lies one base from this, so it may be a read error.

This clonotype was obtained from a male donor with retroperitoneal liposarcoma. Sequencing input: tumor tissue. J is TRBJ2-1 and V is TRBV5-4, with 7 bases aligning to TRBD2. The CDR3 is CASSALAAPAEQFF. In DNA, the CDR3 is TGTGCCAGCAGTGCTCTAGCGGCACCCGCCGAGCAGTTCTTC. Full variable domain (missing parts from reference TRBV5-4 and TRBJ2-1): ETGVTQSPTHLIKTRGQQVTLRCSSQSGHNTVSWYQQALGQGPQFIFQYYREEENGRGNFPPRFSGLQFPNYSSELNVNALELDDSALYLCASSALAAPAEQFFGPGTRLTVL.